This paragraph reports one TCR beta chain. PCR involved 60 Vbeta and 13 Jbeta primers. Sequencing was performed with immunoSEQ multiplex PCR; in TCRdb, only in-frame clones are kept and a portion is missing. The sample holds approximately 100,000 clones; roughly 81% are singletons and the top ten take around 1.5%. This sample was taken from a study of cytomegalovirus exposure and HLA in healthy donors. Germline V gene sequence: CDR1 MNHEY, CDR2 SVGAGI. The CDR3 totals 13 residues. This chain connects TRBV6-5 to TRBJ2-5; 8 bases agree with TRBD1. Near its end, the DNA agrees better with TRBJ2-7, so the J call may be wrong. Sequenced input: PBMCs. The source is a man aged 40-50 years in good health and CMV-seronegative. CDR3 residues: CASTFGQGYEQYF. In DNA form, the CDR3 reads TGTGCCAGCACTTTCGGACAGGGCTACGAGCAGTACTTC.